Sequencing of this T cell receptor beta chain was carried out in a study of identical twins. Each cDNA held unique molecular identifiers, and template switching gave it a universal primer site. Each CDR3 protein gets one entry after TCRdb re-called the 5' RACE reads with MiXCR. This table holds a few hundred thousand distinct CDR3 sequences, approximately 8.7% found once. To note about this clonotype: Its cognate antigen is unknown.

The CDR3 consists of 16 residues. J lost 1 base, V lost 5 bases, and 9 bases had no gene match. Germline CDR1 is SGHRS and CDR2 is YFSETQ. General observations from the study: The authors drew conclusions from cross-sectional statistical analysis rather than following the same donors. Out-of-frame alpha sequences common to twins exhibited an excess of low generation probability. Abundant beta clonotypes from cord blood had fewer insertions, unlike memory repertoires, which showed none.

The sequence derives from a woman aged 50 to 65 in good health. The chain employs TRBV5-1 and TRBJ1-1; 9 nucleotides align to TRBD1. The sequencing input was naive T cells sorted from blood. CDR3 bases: TGCGCCAGCAGATTCTCACAGGGGGCGAGGAACACTGAAGCTTTCTTT. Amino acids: CASRFSQGARNTEAFF.